These T cell receptor beta chains were read from a single sample in a study of T cells in narcolepsy. Sequencing used immunoSEQ multiplex PCR; TCRdb keeps in-frame clones, though not all of them. The sample lists tens of thousands of clones, around 80% occurring once. The source material was memory (CD45RA-) CD4+ T cells from blood. The receptors were gathered from a human donor in good health. CDR3s include the opening cysteine and the closing phenylalanine or tryptophan. The order of the fields is D gene, clone size, V gene, J gene, CDR3 protein, CDR3 DNA. The D gene is left open where the match is weak. Rows may omit the clone size; those that give it use once, few, many or a size class.

TRBD2	few	TRBV6-5	TRBJ2-1	CASSSYSSGGRNEQFF	TGTGCCAGCAGTTCCTACTCTAGCGGGGGGAGAAATGAGCAGTTCTTC
NA	NA	TRBV7-2	TRBJ1-5	CASSLDPGNQPQHF	TGTGCCAGCAGCTTAGATCCCGGCAATCAGCCCCAGCATTTT
NA	NA	TRBV7-8	TRBJ1-5	CASSLRADSYSNQPQHF	TGTGCCAGCAGCTTACGGGCCGACAGCTATAGCAATCAGCCCCAGCATTTT
NA	few	TRBV19	TRBJ1-2	CASSGRTNYGYTF	TGTGCCAGTAGTGGCCGCACCAACTATGGCTACACCTTC
NA	NA	TRBV9	TRBJ2-3	CASSVGGVYTDTQYF	TGTGCCAGCAGCGTGGGGGGCGTATACACAGATACGCAGTATTTT
TRBD2	NA	TRBV2	TRBJ2-7	CASSLPGGSGPYEQYF	TGTGCCAGCAGTCTGCCGGGGGGGAGCGGACCATACGAGCAGTACTTC
NA	once	TRBV7-9	TRBJ1-1	CASSRQINTEAFF	TGTGCCAGCAGCCGACAGATAAACACTGAAGCTTTCTTT
NA	NA	TRBV7-6	TRBJ1-1	CASSLGADPNTEAFF	TGTGCCAGCAGCTTAGGGGCAGATCCGAACACTGAAGCTTTCTTT
TRBD1	NA	TRBV5-8	TRBJ2-5	CASDRGRGETQYF	TGTGCCAGTGACAGGGGGCGCGGAGAGACCCAGTACTTC
NA	NA	TRBV4-3	TRBJ1-4	CASSLIPWVEKLFF	TGCGCCAGCAGCCTGATTCCCTGGGTTGAAAAACTGTTTTTT
TRBD1	few	TRBV5-1	TRBJ1-2	CASSEGAGDYGYTF	TGCGCCAGCAGTGAGGGGGCCGGGGACTATGGCTACACCTTC
NA	once	TRBV7-2	TRBJ2-7	CASSLEARAYEQYF	TGTGCCAGCAGCTTAGAGGCAAGGGCCTACGAGCAGTACTTC
NA	NA	TRBV6-5	TRBJ2-7	CASSYSEWVPYEQYF	TGTGCCAGCAGTTACTCGGAGTGGGTTCCCTACGAGCAGTACTTC
NA	once	TRBV5-1	TRBJ2-7	CASSLFAGANEQYF	TGCGCCAGCAGCTTGTTTGCGGGGGCTAATGAGCAGTACTTC
NA	few	TRBV7-2	TRBJ2-2	CASSLGVFSGELFF	TGTGCCAGCAGCTTAGGAGTCTTCTCTGGGGAGCTGTTTTTT
NA	few	TRBV5-4	TRBJ2-7	CASSLPGEPYEQYF	TGTGCCAGCAGCTTACCGGGGGAACCCTACGAGCAGTACTTC
TRBD2	NA	TRBV18	TRBJ2-1	CASSTGLAGGNEQFF	TGTGCCAGCTCAACCGGACTAGCTGGGGGCAATGAGCAGTTCTTC
NA	NA	TRBV27	TRBJ1-5	CASKEWGDNQPQHF	TGTGCCAGCAAAGAATGGGGGGATAATCAGCCCCAGCATTTT
NA	NA	TRBV7-3	TRBJ2-1	CASSPPGKGYNEQFF	TGTGCCAGCAGCCCCCCGGGTAAGGGGTACAATGAGCAGTTCTTC
TRBD2	NA	TRBV5-6	TRBJ2-7	CASSLPSGSYEQYF	TGTGCCAGCAGCTTGCCTAGCGGATCCTACGAGCAGTACTTC
NA	NA	TRBV2	TRBJ1-1	CASTKSQTTEAFF	TGTGCCAGCACCAAGTCCCAAACCACTGAAGCTTTCTTT
NA	NA	TRBV5-4	TRBJ1-4	CASSSGGVGNEKLFF	TGTGCCAGCAGCTCTGGCGGGGTTGGTAATGAAAAACTGTTTTTT
TRBD1	NA	TRBV4-3	TRBJ1-2	CASSQGDRDYGYTF	TGCGCCAGCAGCCAAGGGGACAGGGACTATGGCTACACCTTC
TRBD1	NA	TRBV6-1	TRBJ2-7	CASSNTGGAYEQYF	TGTGCCAGCAGTAACACAGGGGGCGCGTACGAGCAGTACTTC
NA	NA	TRBV5-1	TRBJ2-5	CASSLELGRETQYF	TGCGCCAGCAGCTTGGAGTTGGGGCGAGAGACCCAGTACTTC
NA	NA	TRBV27	TRBJ2-1	CASSFRDSRSGEQFF	TGTGCCAGCAGTTTTAGGGACTCCCGGTCGGGGGAGCAGTTCTTC
NA	NA	TRBV9	TRBJ2-5	CASSVDSHPQETQYF	TGTGCCAGCAGCGTGGACAGCCACCCACAAGAGACCCAGTACTTC
NA	NA	TRBV6-5	TRBJ2-1	CASSYQGDEQFF	TGTGCCAGCAGTTACCAGGGAGATGAGCAGTTCTTC
NA	NA	TRBV7-2	TRBJ1-5	CASSLEARGRRQPQHF	TGTGCCAGCAGCTTAGAGGCGAGGGGTCGGCGTCAGCCCCAGCATTTT
NA	NA	TRBV6-5	TRBJ1-1	CASSPEWGRTEAFF	TGTGCCAGCAGTCCGGAGTGGGGGCGGACTGAAGCTTTCTTT
NA	NA	TRBV5-5	TRBJ1-4	CASSFGSGNGEKLFF	TGTGCCAGCAGCTTTGGGTCAGGGAACGGGGAAAAACTGTTTTTT
TRBD2	NA	TRBV6-6	TRBJ2-7	CASSSGGRDSYEQYF	TGTGCCAGCAGTTCCGGCGGGAGGGACTCCTACGAGCAGTACTTC
NA	NA	TRBV7-2	TRBJ1-1	CASSQTWGATEAFF	TGTGCCAGCAGCCAAACCTGGGGGGCCACTGAAGCTTTCTTT
TRBD1	NA	TRBV11-2	TRBJ2-3	CASSLVGTATDTQYF	TGTGCCAGCAGCTTAGTTGGGACAGCCACAGATACGCAGTATTTT
NA	once	TRBV6-6	TRBJ1-3	CASSYSGSSGNTIYF	TGTGCCAGCAGTTACTCGGGGAGCTCTGGAAACACCATATATTTT
NA	NA	TRBV6-5	TRBJ2-2	CASTERIGELFF	TGTGCCAGCACAGAGCGGATCGGGGAGCTGTTTTTT
NA	NA	TRBV29-1	TRBJ2-3	CSANRASSTDTQYF	TGCAGCGCCAACAGGGCATCTAGCACAGATACGCAGTATTTT
TRBD2	NA	TRBV7-8	TRBJ2-5	CASSSPQTSVYLRGETQYF	TGTGCCAGCAGCTCCCCCCAGACTAGCGTGTACCTGAGGGGAGAGACCCAGTACTTC
NA	NA	TRBV7-9	TRBJ1-2	CASSLRGSYGYTF	TGTGCCAGCAGCCTAAGGGGCAGCTATGGCTACACCTTC
TRBD1	few	TRBV4-1	TRBJ1-2	CASSQETGGNYGYTF	TGCGCCAGCAGCCAAGAAACAGGGGGGAACTATGGCTACACCTTC
NA	NA	TRBV4-2	TRBJ1-3	CASSQEPGLLNTIYF	TGTGCCAGCAGCCAAGAGCCGGGGTTACTAAACACCATATATTTT
NA	once	TRBV20-1	TRBJ2-5	CSAVGETQYF	TGCAGTGCTGTAGGAGAGACCCAGTACTTC
NA	NA	TRBV28	TRBJ1-1	CAAVDAPEAFF	TGCGCCGCGGTAGACGCCCCTGAAGCTTTCTTT
NA	NA	TRBV15	TRBJ2-2	CATSRGGASTGELFF	TGTGCCACCAGCAGAGGAGGGGCGAGCACCGGGGAGCTGTTTTTT
NA	NA	TRBV5-4	TRBJ1-2	CASSLEGDYGYTF	TGTGCCAGCAGCTTGGAGGGGGACTATGGCTACACCTTC
NA	NA	TRBV7-6	TRBJ1-2	CASSQGPDRNYGYTF	TGTGCCAGCAGCCAAGGCCCGGACAGAAACTATGGCTACACCTTC
TRBD1	NA	TRBV19	TRBJ1-6	CASSLSTGDTPLHF	TGTGCCAGTAGTTTGTCGACAGGGGATACACCCCTCCACTTT
NA	NA	TRBV5-1	TRBJ1-1	CASSSRGGSNTEAFF	TGCGCCAGCAGCTCCCGGGGAGGGTCGAACACTGAAGCTTTCTTT
TRBD2	NA	TRBV9	TRBJ2-7	CASSVDLAGVNGVEQYF	TGTGCCAGCAGCGTAGACTTAGCGGGAGTTAACGGGGTCGAGCAGTACTTC
NA	NA	TRBV2	TRBJ1-5	CASTGQYSNQPQHF	TGTGCCAGCACGGGACAATATAGCAATCAGCCCCAGCATTTT
NA	NA	TRBV4-3	TRBJ2-5	CASSQVGGTGPQTQYF	TGCGCCAGCAGCCAAGTGGGTGGCACCGGGCCACAGACCCAGTACTTC